These 8 T cell receptor beta chains were sequenced from one sample in a study of blood T cell repertoires in COVID-19. The protocol was immunoSEQ multiplex PCR, while the TCRdb copy is restricted to in-frame clones and leaves out a portion. This repertoire shows about 310,000 clones, 89% found once; its top ten account for around 9.5%. The source material was PBMCs or T cells enriched from blood (not recorded which). These receptors were obtained from a woman aged 40-49 years who had recovered from COVID-19.

DNA for the CDR3: TGTGCCAGCAGCTCTCAGGGGGGCATCTACGAGCAGTACTTC. Amino acid sequence: CASSSQGGIYEQYF. The chain employs TRBV7-2 and TRBJ2-7; tentatively, D is TRBD1 (7 bases). The CDR3 is 14 residues long. V lost 4 bases and J 3 bases, leaving 13 bases between the germline ends. Germline CDR1 reads SGHTA; CDR2 reads FQGNSA.

The chain employs TRBV7-2 and TRBJ2-1, with 9 bases identical to TRBD2. The germline V gene has CDR1 SGHTA and CDR2 FQGNSA. This CDR3 comprises 16 residues. V trimming: 6 bases; J trimming: 9 bases; junction bases outside the gene matches: 15. DNA for the CDR3: TGTGCCAGCAGACCTATAGCGGGGGATTTGTCGGGTGAGCAGTTCTTC. It codes for CASRPIAGDLSGEQFF.

Of note for this clone: Additional DNA sequences in this sample encode the identical CDR3. The chain employs TRBV19 and TRBJ2-3; D is ambiguous. There are 13 residues in the CDR3. V lost 3 bases to trimming and J lost 1 base, with 5 bases between them. Germline assignment: CDR1 LNHDA and CDR2 SQIVND (reference sequence). In nucleotides, the CDR3 is TGTGCCAGTAGTATTCCTGGCACAGATACGCAGTATTTT. It yields the protein CASSIPGTDTQYF.

V usage is TRBV4-3 and J usage is TRBJ2-3; TRBD2 matches 7 bases. The CDR3 is 15 amino acids. Germline-derived CDR1 and CDR2 are LGHNA and YSLEER. The ends lost 2 bases at V and 4 bases at J; junction bases unmatched: 6. The CDR3 spells CASSQPKGRADTQYF. The CDR3 bases are TGCGCCAGCAGCCAACCAAAGGGGAGGGCAGATACGCAGTATTTT.

CDR3 bases: TGTGCCAGCAGCCAAAGACAGGGAAGCACAGATACGCAGTATTTT. Protein: CASSQRQGSTDTQYF. V and J are TRBV7-2 and TRBJ2-3, with 7 bases identical to TRBD1. From germline, CDR1 is SGHTA and CDR2 FQGNSA. This CDR3 contains 15 residues. V dropped 5 bases and J dropped 0; count of bases not matched to a gene: 5.

The V gene is TRBV10-3, the J gene TRBJ1-2, with 7 bases that match TRBD1. In germline, CDR1 is ENHRY, CDR2 SYGVKD. J gave up 2 bases and V 4 bases, and 4 bases lay outside the gene matches. This CDR3 comprises 14 residues. The CDR3: CAISVGGGNYGYTF. The CDR3 coding sequence is TGTGCCATCAGTGTTGGAGGGGGCAACTATGGCTACACCTTC.

The rearrangement links TRBV28 to TRBJ1-6; 8 bases fit TRBD1. From germline, CDR1 is MDHEN and CDR2 SYDVKM. This CDR3 spans 17 amino acids. The ends lost 4 bases at V and 5 bases at J; junction bases unmatched: 10. CDR3 in amino acids: CASSSTGGIYHNSPLHF. Written as DNA, the CDR3 is TGTGCCAGCAGTTCCACAGGGGGGATTTATCATAATTCACCCCTCCACTTT.

V and J are TRBV18 and TRBJ2-7, with D possibly being TRBD2 (5 bases). The V gene's germline CDR1 is KGHSH and CDR2 LQKENI. The length of the CDR3 is 14 residues. Trimming took off 6 bases at V and 3 bases at J, with 15 bases between the two ends. CDR3 sequence (DNA): TGTGCCAGCTCTCCTCTTCGGGCGGGCTACGAGCAGTACTTC. This gives the protein CASSPLRAGYEQYF.